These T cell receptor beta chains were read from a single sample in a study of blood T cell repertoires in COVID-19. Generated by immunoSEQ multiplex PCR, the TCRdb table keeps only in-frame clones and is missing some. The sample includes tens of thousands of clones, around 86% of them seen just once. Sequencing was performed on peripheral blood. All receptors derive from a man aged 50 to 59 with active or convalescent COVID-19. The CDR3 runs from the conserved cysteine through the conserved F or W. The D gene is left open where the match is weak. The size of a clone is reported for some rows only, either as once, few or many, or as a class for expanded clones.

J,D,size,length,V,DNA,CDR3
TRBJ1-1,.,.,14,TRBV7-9,TGTGCCAGCAGCTTGTTCGTCTCGAACACTGAAGCTTTCTTT,CASSLFVSNTEAFF
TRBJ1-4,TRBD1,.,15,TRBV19,TGTGCCAGTAGTATGGCAGGGGGCTTAGATGAAAAACTGTTTTTT,CASSMAGGLDEKLFF
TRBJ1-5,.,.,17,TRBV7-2,TGTGCCAGCAGCATATTCACAGGTATCGATAGCAATCAGCCCCAGCATTTT,CASSIFTGIDSNQPQHF
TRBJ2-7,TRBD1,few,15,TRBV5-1,TGCGCCAGCAGCTGGGGACAGGGGGCGGCTACCGAGCAGTACTTC,CASSWGQGAATEQYF
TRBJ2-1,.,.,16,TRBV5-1,TGCGCCAGCAGCTTGGGACGGGAGCACCCTAGGTATGAGCAGTTCTTC,CASSLGREHPRYEQFF
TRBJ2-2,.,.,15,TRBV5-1,TGCGCCAGCAGCTTGGATCGGGGTGGGTCCGGGGAGCTGTTTTTT,CASSLDRGGSGELFF
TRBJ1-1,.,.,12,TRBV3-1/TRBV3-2,TGTGCCAGCAGCCAAGTCGAGAGAGAAGCTTTCTTT,CASSQVEREAFF
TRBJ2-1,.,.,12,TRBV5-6,TGTGCCAGCAGCCACAACTACAATGAGCAGTTCTTC,CASSHNYNEQFF
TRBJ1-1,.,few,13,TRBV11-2,TGTGCCAGCAGCTTAGGCCAGGGCACTGAAGCTTTCTTT,CASSLGQGTEAFF
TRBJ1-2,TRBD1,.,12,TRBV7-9,TGTGCCAGCAGCCCAGGGGGCCGGGGCTACACCTTC,CASSPGGRGYTF
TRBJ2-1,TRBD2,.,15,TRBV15,TGTGCCACCAGCAGAGAGCAGCGGGGCTCCAATGAGCAGTTCTTC,CATSREQRGSNEQFF
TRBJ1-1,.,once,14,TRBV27,TGTGCCAGCAGTATAGACAGGAGGAACACTGAAGCTTTCTTT,CASSIDRRNTEAFF
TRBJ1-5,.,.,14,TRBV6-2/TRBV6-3,TGTGCCAGCAGTTACGGGGACACCGGAGAGCCCCAGCATTTT,CASSYGDTGEPQHF
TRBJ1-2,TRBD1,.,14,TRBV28,TGTGCCAGCACCCAAGTGAACAGGGGGTATGGCTACACCTTC,CASTQVNRGYGYTF
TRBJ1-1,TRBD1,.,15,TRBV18,TGTGCCAGCTCACCAGGACAGGGGCTGAACACTGAAGCTTTCTTT,CASSPGQGLNTEAFF
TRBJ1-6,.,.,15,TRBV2,TGTGCCAGCAGTGAAGCGCCAGGTCGGGGTTCACCCCTCCACTTT,CASSEAPGRGSPLHF
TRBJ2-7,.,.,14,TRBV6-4,TGTGCCAGCAGTGTTGGAGGCGGCCCCCCTGAGCAGTACTTC,CASSVGGGPPEQYF
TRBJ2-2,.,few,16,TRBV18,TGTGCCAGCTCACCACTTAGGACAGAAAACACCGGGGAGCTGTTTTTT,CASSPLRTENTGELFF
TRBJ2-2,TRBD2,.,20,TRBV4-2,TGTGCCAGCAGCCAAGATCGGTGGATAGCGGGAGGGCCAAACACCGGGGAGCTGTTTTTT,CASSQDRWIAGGPNTGELFF
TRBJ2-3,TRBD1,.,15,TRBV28,TGTGCCAGCAGTCTTACAGGGGTGGGCACAGATACGCAGTATTTT,CASSLTGVGTDTQYF
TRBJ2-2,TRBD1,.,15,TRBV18,TGTGCCAGCTCAACACCGGGACAGGGGGCCGGGGAGCTGTTTTTT,CASSTPGQGAGELFF
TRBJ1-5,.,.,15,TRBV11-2,TGTGCCAGCAGCTCGGCGGGGGGCGGGTATCAGCCCCAGCATTTT,CASSSAGGGYQPQHF
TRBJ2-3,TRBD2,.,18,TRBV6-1,TGTGCCAGCAGTGGCGGACTAGCGGGGGGGCGAAGCACAGATACGCAGTATTTT,CASSGGLAGGRSTDTQYF
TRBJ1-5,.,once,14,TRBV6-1,TGTGCCAGCAGTGAGTTGTTGTACAATCAGCCCCAGCATTTT,CASSELLYNQPQHF
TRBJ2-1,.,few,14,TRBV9,TGTGCCAGCAGCCTTGCGGGGTTCTACAATGAGCAGTTCTTC,CASSLAGFYNEQFF
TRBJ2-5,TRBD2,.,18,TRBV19,TGTGCCAGTAGTAAGAGGACTAGCGGGGGGGAGTACCAAGAGACCCAGTACTTC,CASSKRTSGGEYQETQYF
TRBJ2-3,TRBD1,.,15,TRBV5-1,TGCGCCAGCAGCACTCATGGGACAGGGGGCGATACGCAGTATTTT,CASSTHGTGGDTQYF
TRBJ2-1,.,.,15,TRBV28,TGTGCCAGCAGTCCCCCCCGTCCCCATAGAGGTGAGCAGTTCTTC,CASSPPRPHRGEQFF
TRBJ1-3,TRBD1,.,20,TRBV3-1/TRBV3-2,TGTGCCAGCAGCCAAGCGGGACAGAGAGGGACGACGAGATTTGGAAACACCATATATTTT,CASSQAGQRGTTRFGNTIYF
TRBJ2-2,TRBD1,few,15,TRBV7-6,TGTGCCAGCAGCTCGACCGGGACAGGGGCCGGGGAGCTGTTTTTT,CASSSTGTGAGELFF
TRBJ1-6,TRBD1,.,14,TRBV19,TGTGCCACTAAAGACAGGGCTGGCAATTCACCCCTCCACTTT,CATKDRAGNSPLHF
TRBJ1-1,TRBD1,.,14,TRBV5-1,TGCGCCAGCAGCTTATGGGACAGACGCACTGAAGCTTTCTTT,CASSLWDRRTEAFF
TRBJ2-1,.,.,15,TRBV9,TGTGCCAGCAGCGTAACGAGGGCCCCCTACAATGAGCAGTTCTTC,CASSVTRAPYNEQFF
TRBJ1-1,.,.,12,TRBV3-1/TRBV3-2,TGTGCCAGCAGCCAAGCGGACACTGAAGCTTTCTTT,CASSQADTEAFF
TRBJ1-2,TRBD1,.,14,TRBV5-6,TGTGCCAGCAGCTTGGGGACAGGGCACTATGGCTACACCTTC,CASSLGTGHYGYTF
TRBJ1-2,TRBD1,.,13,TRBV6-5,TGTGCCAGCAGACCTGACAGGGGTCTTGGCTACACCTTC,CASRPDRGLGYTF
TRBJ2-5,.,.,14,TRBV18,TGTGCCAGCTCACCATCAGGACAGCAAGAGACCCAGTACTTC,CASSPSGQQETQYF
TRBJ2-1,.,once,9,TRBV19,TGTGCCAGTATATTGAGGCGGTTCTTC,CASILRRFF
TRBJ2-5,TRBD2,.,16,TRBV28,TGTGCCAGCAGTCCTCCCTCGGGGGGTGCCTTAGAGACCCAGTACTTC,CASSPPSGGALETQYF
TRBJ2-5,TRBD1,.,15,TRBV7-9,TGTGTGGGGGGTGTCGGGACAGGGGAGCGAGAGACCCAGTACTTC,CVGGVGTGERETQYF
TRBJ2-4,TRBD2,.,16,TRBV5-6,TGTGCCAGCAGAAGAGCGGGGGAGGTGGCCAAAAACATTCAGTACTTC,CASRRAGEVAKNIQYF
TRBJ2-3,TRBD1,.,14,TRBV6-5,TGTGCCAGCAGTCCGACAGGGCTCACAGATACGCAGTATTTT,CASSPTGLTDTQYF
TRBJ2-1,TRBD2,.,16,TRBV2,TGTGCCAGCAGCCCAGGGCCAGCGGGAGCTTACAATGAGCAGTTCTTC,CASSPGPAGAYNEQFF
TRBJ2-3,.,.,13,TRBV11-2,TGTGCCAGCAGCCCAGCGGTGGCAGATACGCAGTATTTT,CASSPAVADTQYF